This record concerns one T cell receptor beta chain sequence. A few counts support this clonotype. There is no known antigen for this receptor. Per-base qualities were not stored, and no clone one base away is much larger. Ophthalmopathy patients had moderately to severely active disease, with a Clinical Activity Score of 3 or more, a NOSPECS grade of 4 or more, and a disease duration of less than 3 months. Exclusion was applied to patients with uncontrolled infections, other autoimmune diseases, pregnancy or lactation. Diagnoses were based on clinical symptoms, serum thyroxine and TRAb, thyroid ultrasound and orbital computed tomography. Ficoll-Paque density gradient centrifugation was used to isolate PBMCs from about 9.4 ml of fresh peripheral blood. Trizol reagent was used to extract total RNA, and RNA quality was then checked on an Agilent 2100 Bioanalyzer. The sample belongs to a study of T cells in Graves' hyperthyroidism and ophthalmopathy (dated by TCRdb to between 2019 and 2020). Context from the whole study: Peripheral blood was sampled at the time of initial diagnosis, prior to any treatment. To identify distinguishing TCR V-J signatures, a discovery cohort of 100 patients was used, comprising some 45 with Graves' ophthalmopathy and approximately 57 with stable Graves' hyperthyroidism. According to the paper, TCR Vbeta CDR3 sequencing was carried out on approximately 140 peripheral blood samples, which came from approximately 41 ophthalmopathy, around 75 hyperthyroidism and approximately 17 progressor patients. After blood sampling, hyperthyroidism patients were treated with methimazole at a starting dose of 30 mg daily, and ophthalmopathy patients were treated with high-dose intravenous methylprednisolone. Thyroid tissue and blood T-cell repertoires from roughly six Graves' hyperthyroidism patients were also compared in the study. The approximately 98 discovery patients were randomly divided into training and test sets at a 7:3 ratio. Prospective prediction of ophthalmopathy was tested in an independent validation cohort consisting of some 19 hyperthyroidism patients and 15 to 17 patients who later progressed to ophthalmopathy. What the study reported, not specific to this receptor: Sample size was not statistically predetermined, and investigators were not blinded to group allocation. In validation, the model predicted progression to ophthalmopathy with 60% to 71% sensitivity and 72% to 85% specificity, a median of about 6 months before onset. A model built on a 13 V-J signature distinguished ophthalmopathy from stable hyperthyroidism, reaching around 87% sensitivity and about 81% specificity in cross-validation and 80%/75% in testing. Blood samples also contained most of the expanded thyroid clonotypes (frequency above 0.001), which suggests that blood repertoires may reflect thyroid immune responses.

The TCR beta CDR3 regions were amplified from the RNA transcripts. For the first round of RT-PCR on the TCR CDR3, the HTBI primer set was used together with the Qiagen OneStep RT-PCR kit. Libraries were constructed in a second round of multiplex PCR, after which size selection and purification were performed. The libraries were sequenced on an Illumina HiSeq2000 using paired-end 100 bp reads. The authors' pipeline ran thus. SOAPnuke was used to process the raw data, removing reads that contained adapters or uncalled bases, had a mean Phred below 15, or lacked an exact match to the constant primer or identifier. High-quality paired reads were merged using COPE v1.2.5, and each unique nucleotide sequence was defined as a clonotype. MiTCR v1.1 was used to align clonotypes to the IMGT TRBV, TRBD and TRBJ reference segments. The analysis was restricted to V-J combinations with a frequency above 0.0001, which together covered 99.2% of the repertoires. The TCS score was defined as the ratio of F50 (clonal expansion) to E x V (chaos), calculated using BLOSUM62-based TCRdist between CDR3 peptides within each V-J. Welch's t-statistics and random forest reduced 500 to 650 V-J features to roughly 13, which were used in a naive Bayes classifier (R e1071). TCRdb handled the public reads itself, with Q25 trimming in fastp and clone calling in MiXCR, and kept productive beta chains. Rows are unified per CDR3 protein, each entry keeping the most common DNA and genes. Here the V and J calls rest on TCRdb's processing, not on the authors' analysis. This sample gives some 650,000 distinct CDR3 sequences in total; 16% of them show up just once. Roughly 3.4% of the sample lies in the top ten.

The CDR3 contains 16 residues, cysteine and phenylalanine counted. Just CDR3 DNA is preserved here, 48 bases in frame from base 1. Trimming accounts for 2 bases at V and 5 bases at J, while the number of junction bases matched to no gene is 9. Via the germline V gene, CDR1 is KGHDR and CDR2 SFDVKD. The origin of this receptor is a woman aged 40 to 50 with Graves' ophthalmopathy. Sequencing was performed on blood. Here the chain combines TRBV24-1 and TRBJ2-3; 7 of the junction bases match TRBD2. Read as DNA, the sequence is TGTGCCACCAGTGATTCCGCGGTGGCTAGCGGAGATACGCAGTATTTT. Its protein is CATSDSAVASGDTQYF.